This TCR beta chain was obtained from a study of blood T cell repertoires in COVID-19 (TCRdb year 2020). Background for the entire study: Collaborator samples came from the United States, Italy and Spain and covered acute and convalescent phases of COVID-19. The material from the prospective study consisted of cDNA or gDNA derived from T cells, B-cell-depleted T cells, or PBMCs. The dataset comprised deeply sampled blood TCRbeta repertoires from subjects exposed to, actively infected with, or recovered from COVID-19. The repertoires were released in a freely available public database intended as a resource for research on the immune response to SARS-CoV-2. Samples came from the ongoing ImmuneRACE study (first 160 participants) plus 1,254 subjects from 6 global collaborators. The sample metadata nearly always contained a de-identified subject ID, COVID-19 status, age in years and sex. HLA class I and class II types, where available, came from metadata supplied by the sample provider rather than from assay-based typing. Here is what the overall study found, with its caveats: Clinical and demographic metadata were provided uncurated, with the amount varying by source and participant.

In the prospective study, participants were about 18 to 95 years old, resided in about two dozen geographic areas of the United States, and were enrolled through a virtual design. In the prospective study, cohorts were assigned on the basis of participant-reported clinical history obtained from a screening survey and a study questionnaire. Recovered participants in ImmuneRACE Cohort 3 were defined as having two consecutive negative NP/OP PCR tests, clearance from a healthcare professional, or resolution of symptoms. In the prospective study, mobile phlebotomists collected whole blood, serum and a nasopharyngeal or oropharyngeal swab from each participant. Participants in the prospective study had the option to provide additional blood draws and questionnaires over a 2-month period. Prospective study blood samples were shipped either frozen or at room temperature before DNA extraction. TCRbeta CDR3 regions were amplified from genomic DNA by means of the immunoSEQ Assay, a bias-controlled multiplex PCR. The authors' analysis ran thus. Nucleated cell counts per sample were estimated from amplification of reference gene primers within the assay. To quantify the absolute abundance of each unique TCRbeta CDR3 rearrangement, sequence reads were collapsed and filtered. For each sample, productive Simpson clonality was calculated as the square root of Simpson's diversity index across productive rearrangements. This immuneACCESS table, as held by TCRdb, lists in-frame sequences with V and J called but not all clones. Of the missing ones, under half trace to an unresolved V gene in checked studies; the others have no known cause. V and J calls and clone size are copied from that table; D and trimming were computed from the DNA. The sample data list hundreds of thousands of clones, and roughly 90% of these were observed just once. Roughly 1% of the sample is in the top ten clones.

CDR1 and CDR2 are read off the germline V gene as SGHRS and YFSETQ. Deletion took 7 bases off V and 0 bases off J, with a span of 13 bases between the germline ends. The CDR3, cysteine through phenylalanine, is 14 amino acids long. Here the CDR3 DNA is all that survives: 42 bases in frame from base 1. On this clone: Its recognized antigen is unknown. Per-base qualities were not stored, and no clone one base away is much larger.

What was sequenced was PBMCs or T cells enriched from blood (not recorded which). The chain uses TRBV5-1 and TRBJ2-5; the D segment could be TRBD2, given 5 matching bases. This receptor was taken from a woman between 25 and 40 years old who had recovered from COVID-19. The bases read TGCGCCAGCTGGCCGGGGAGACACCAAGAGACCCAGTACTTC. Its translation reads: CASWPGRHQETQYF.